These 8 T cell receptor beta chains share one sample of origin, sequenced in a study of blood T cell repertoires in COVID-19. Profiling relied on immunoSEQ multiplex PCR, and the TCRdb table lists in-frame clones only, not all of them. The data show around 130,000 clones, with under 90% seen just once and about 3.9% held by the top ten. The sequencing sample was made of peripheral blood. All receptors derive from a man aged 60 to 75 with acute or convalescent COVID-19.

V and J are TRBV18 and TRBJ2-1; 13 nucleotides match TRBD2. Per the germline V gene, CDR1 is KGHSH and CDR2 is LQKENI. This CDR3 spans 15 amino acids. The V and J ends lost 4 bases and 8 bases, in that order; junction bases with no gene match: 5. This CDR3 is CASSRLAGGGDEQFF. In DNA form, the CDR3 reads TGTGCCAGCTCACGACTAGCGGGAGGCGGCGATGAGCAGTTCTTC.

In this sample, this clone turned up a few times. The chain recombines TRBV9 with TRBJ2-1, with D maybe TRBD1 (6 bases). The CDR3 has 15 amino acids. Germline assignment: CDR1 SGDLS and CDR2 YYNGEE. Deletions cut 4 bases from V and 5 bases from J, with 16 bases between. CDR3 in amino acids: CASSSEGDRDNEQFF. CDR3 coding DNA: TGTGCCAGCAGCTCTGAGGGGGATAGAGACAATGAGCAGTTCTTC.

The chain has TRBV28 and TRBJ1-5, with 7 bases lining up with TRBD1. This CDR3 has 15 amino acids. Germline V lookup: CDR1 MDHEN, CDR2 SYDVKM. The junction had 7 bases not matched to a gene; V was cut back by 2 bases and J by 6 bases. Here the CDR3 DNA reads TGTGCCAGCAGTTTAAGAGGGGGCGCCGGTCAGCCCCAGCATTTT. Translated: CASSLRGGAGQPQHF.

The CDR3 region has the DNA TGTGCCTGGAGTGTAACTAGCGGCCACTACGAGCAGTACTTC. Amino acid sequence: CAWSVTSGHYEQYF. The J gene is TRBJ2-7, the V gene TRBV30, with 8 bases lining up with TRBD2. The CDR3 loop spans 14 amino acids. Germline CDR1 is GTSNPN and CDR2 is SVGIG (reference sequence). V was clipped by 0 bases and J by 3 bases; unmatched bases: 4.

The chain recombines TRBV28 with TRBJ2-3, with TRBD2 matching 10 bases. Trimming at V came to 4 bases and at J to 2 bases, leaving 9 bases not matched to a gene. The CDR3 is 17 residues long. Germline V lookup: CDR1 MDHEN, CDR2 SYDVKM. The CDR3 nucleotides read TGTGCCAGCAGTTCGCCTACTACTAGCGGGATCACAGATACGCAGTATTTT. Translating gives CASSSPTTSGITDTQYF.

This clone was observed a handful of times. J is TRBJ1-5 and V is TRBV15; D is possibly TRBD1 (5 bases). V lost 5 bases, J lost 7 bases, and 15 bases lay in between. CDR3 size: 14 residues. CDR1 and CDR2 (germline): LNHNV, YYDKDF (reference sequence). CDR3 coding DNA: TGTGCCACCAGCGAGGCAGCGGGGGAGCAGCCCCAGCATTTT. Amino acid sequence: CATSEAAGEQPQHF. Variable domain in full (rest from reference TRBV15 and TRBJ1-5): DAMVIQNPRYQVTQFGKPVTLSCSQTLNHNVMYWYQQKSSQAPKLLFHYYDKDFNNEADTPDNFQSRRPNTSFCFLDIRSPGLGDTAMYLCATSEAAGEQPQHFGDGTRLSIL.

The chain couples TRBV9 to TRBJ2-7; the D gene is possibly TRBD2 (5 bases). The V gene lost 3 bases and the J gene lost 9 bases, with 19 bases spanning the gap. The CDR3 runs to 14 residues. CDR1 and CDR2 from the germline V gene are SGDLS and YYNGEE. The CDR3 DNA is TGTGCCAGCAGCGCCGGACCGACTATCGGCGGGCAGTACTTC. Its protein is CASSAGPTIGGQYF.

This clone came up once. The chain recombines TRBV7-2 with TRBJ2-7; 9 bases align to TRBD1. Germline trimming cut 5 bases from V and 4 bases from J; bases unmatched to any gene: 9. The germline gives CDR1 SGHTA, CDR2 FQGNSA. The CDR3 extends over 15 amino acids. CDR3 in amino acids: CASSPQQGAQYEQYF. The CDR3 nucleotides read TGTGCCAGCAGCCCTCAACAGGGGGCGCAATACGAGCAGTACTTC.